A single sample is the source of the 19 T cell receptor beta chains below, sequenced in a study of cytotoxic CD8 clonotypes in ibrutinib-treated CLL. Sequenced by immunoSEQ multiplex PCR; TCRdb stores in-frame clones only, minus some. The table lists about 97,000 clones, 60% to 80% of them singletons. The sample consisted of PBMCs, taken after 24 months of ibrutinib treatment. These receptors all come from a human donor with chronic lymphocytic leukemia.

The J gene is TRBJ2-7, the V gene TRBV5-1; a weak D match, TRBD2 (6 bases). The CDR3 spans 14 residues. Germline V gives CDR1 SGHRS, CDR2 YFSETQ. V lost 4 bases and J lost 2, with 13 bases in between. The CDR3 DNA reads as TGCGCCAGCAGCACGGGACTTCTGCCCTACGAGCAGTACTTC. Protein: CASSTGLLPYEQYF.

This clone was detected many times. The V and J genes are TRBV19 and TRBJ1-1; D ambiguous. Trimming stripped 0 bases from V and 0 bases from J, with 8 bases between. Germline assignment: CDR1 LNHDA and CDR2 SQIVND (reference sequence). The CDR3 contains 15 residues. CDR3 DNA sequence: TGTGCCAGTAGTATAGATGCTACAGTGAACACTGAAGCTTTCTTT. Translated: CASSIDATVNTEAFF.

The J gene is TRBJ2-1, the V gene TRBV6-6; 8 bases match TRBD1. This CDR3 is 16 amino acids long. Germline CDR1 reads MNHNY; CDR2 reads SVGAGI (reference sequence). Trimming at V came to 5 bases and at J to 0 bases, leaving 6 bases not matched to a gene. CDR3 coding DNA: TGTGCCAGCAGTCACGACAGGGGTCCCTCCTACAATGAGCAGTTCTTC. This encodes CASSHDRGPSYNEQFF.

In its sample, this clone was seen once. The chain recombines TRBV6-1 with TRBJ2-5; D call uncertain. The CDR3 runs to 13 residues. Germline V lookup: CDR1 MNHNS, CDR2 SASEGT. Trimming pared 4 bases from V and 2 bases from J, leaving 8 bases between. As DNA, the CDR3 is TGTGCCAGCAGTGTCCCTGGACAAGAGACCCAGTACTTC. Amino acid sequence: CASSVPGQETQYF.

The chain employs TRBV28 and TRBJ2-7, with a tentative D call TRBD1 (6 bases). Germline-derived CDR1 and CDR2 are MDHEN and SYDVKM. V was clipped by 11 bases and J by 1 base, with 15 bases between them. The CDR3 is 13 residues long. The CDR3 spells CACTTGRSYEQYF. The CDR3 DNA reads TGTGCCTGCACGACAGGACGGTCCTACGAGCAGTACTTC.

CDR3 protein: CASSPRLAGDNEQFF. The CDR3 coding sequence is TGTGCCAGCTCACCGAGGCTAGCGGGAGACAATGAGCAGTTCTTC. The chain carries TRBV18 and TRBJ2-1; 10 nucleotides match TRBD2. This CDR3 comprises 15 residues. Losses at the gene ends were 3 bases for V and 5 bases for J; bases not matched to a gene: 4. Germline assignment: CDR1 KGHSH and CDR2 LQKENI.

V is TRBV5-1 and J is TRBJ2-1, with 7 bases that match TRBD2. V shed 2 bases, J shed 8 bases, and the junction held 10 bases outside the gene matches. The CDR3 totals 15 residues. The germline V gene has CDR1 SGHRS and CDR2 YFSETQ. The CDR3 loop is CASSFSPGGVDEQFF. The CDR3 DNA is TGCGCCAGCAGCTTTTCCCCTGGGGGGGTTGATGAGCAGTTCTTC.

This clone was found many times. The chain links TRBV6-6 to TRBJ1-5, with 7 nucleotides matching TRBD1. V shed 5 bases and J 7 bases; nucleotides not matched to a gene: 8. Per the germline V gene, CDR1 is MNHNY and CDR2 is SVGAGI (reference sequence). This CDR3 contains 14 residues. The chain's CDR3 is CASSSRDSIQPQHF. In DNA form, the CDR3 reads TGTGCCAGCAGTAGCCGGGACAGCATCCAGCCCCAGCATTTT.

The chain uses TRBV29-1 and TRBJ2-1, with 8 bases identical to TRBD2. V gave up 8 bases and J gave up 7 bases; unmatched junction bases: 1. This CDR3 region has 10 residues. The germline V gene encodes CDR1 SQVTM and CDR2 ANQGSEA. The CDR3 loop is CSSGGNEQFF. The CDR3 nucleotides are TGCAGCAGCGGGGGTAATGAGCAGTTCTTC.

This clone was observed a single time. This rearrangement joins TRBV4-1 to TRBJ1-1; 8 bases agree with TRBD1. The germline V gene has CDR1 MGHRA and CDR2 YSYEKL. CDR3 length: 12 amino acids. After removal of 3 bases from V and 8 bases from J, the junction contained 2 bases not matched to a gene. The DNA for the CDR3 is TGCGCCAGCAGCCACCGGACAGGGGAAGCTTTCTTT. This gives the protein CASSHRTGEAFF.

This chain uses TRBV7-3 with TRBJ1-3; D is unresolved. The CDR3 totals 12 residues. Trimming took 6 bases from V and 4 from J, leaving 7 bases between them. The germline V gene has CDR1 SGHTA and CDR2 FQGTGA. CDR3 DNA sequence: TGTGCCAGCAGGGGGTCGGGAAACACCATATATTTT. Translation: CASRGSGNTIYF.

The V gene is TRBV29-1, the J gene TRBJ1-1, with 8 bases matching TRBD1. Per the germline V gene, CDR1 is SQVTM and CDR2 is ANQGSEA. The CDR3 runs to 13 residues. With 5 bases clipped from V and 5 bases from J, the junction kept 7 bases outside the gene matches. CDR3 sequence reads: CSVTTGVRTEAFF. In DNA, the CDR3 is TGCAGCGTTACGACAGGGGTTCGGACTGAAGCTTTCTTT.

The chain uses TRBV6-1 and TRBJ2-1; unclear D gene. The V and J ends lost 6 bases and 3 bases respectively, with 3 bases between them. Germline lookup yields CDR1 MNHNS and CDR2 SASEGT. The CDR3 spans 11 residues. The chain's CDR3 is CASRDYNEQFF. As DNA, the CDR3 is TGTGCCAGCAGGGACTACAATGAGCAGTTCTTC.

This clone came up once. The V gene is TRBV18, the J gene TRBJ2-5; D gene unclear. CDR1 is KGHSH and CDR2 is LQKENI in the germline V gene. V shed 3 bases and J shed 1 base, with 6 bases lying between them. This CDR3 has 13 amino acids. CDR3 protein: CASSPGVQETQYF. The CDR3 DNA follows: TGTGCCAGCTCACCCGGCGTCCAAGAGACCCAGTACTTC.

The chain is built from TRBV5-1 and TRBJ2-5, with D possibly being TRBD2 (5 bases). The CDR3 contains 15 residues. The germline V and J ends were trimmed by 7 bases and 2 bases, with 18 bases remaining between them. Germline V lookup: CDR1 SGHRS, CDR2 YFSETQ. This chain's CDR3 is CASSGSIIFQETQYF. The DNA of the CDR3 is TGCGCCAGCTCGGGAAGTATAATTTTTCAAGAGACCCAGTACTTC. Full variable domain (outside the CDR3, taken from reference TRBV5-1 and TRBJ2-5): KAGVTQTPRYLIKTRGQQVTLSCSPISGHRSVSWYQQTPGQGLQFLFEYFSETQRNKGNFPGRFSGRQFSNSRSEMNVSTLELGDSALYLCASSGSIIFQETQYFGPGTRLLVL.

The gene calls are TRBV29-1 and TRBJ2-3; 7 nucleotides agree with TRBD1. Trimming at V came to 4 bases and at J to 3 bases, leaving 4 bases not matched to a gene. The CDR3 loop spans 13 amino acids. The germline V gene has CDR1 SQVTM and CDR2 ANQGSEA. For the CDR3, the DNA is TGCAGCGTTGGACAGGGTCAGACAGATACGCAGTATTTT. Translation: CSVGQGQTDTQYF.

This chain connects TRBV7-2 to TRBJ2-3, with 14 bases lining up with TRBD2. The CDR3 is 16 residues long. In germline, CDR1 is SGHTA, CDR2 FQGNSA. J gave up 5 bases and V 6 bases, and 7 bases lay outside the gene matches. The CDR3 region has the DNA TGTGCCAGCAGTTTTCGACTAGCGGGAGGGGGAGATACGCAGTATTTT. It specifies CASSFRLAGGGDTQYF.

This rearrangement joins TRBV27 to TRBJ2-7, with D possibly being TRBD1 (5 bases). From germline, CDR1 is MNHEY and CDR2 SMNVEV (reference sequence). The V and J ends lost 6 bases and 1 base respectively, with 13 bases between them. The length of the CDR3 is 14 residues. CDR3 residues: CASRAQGRSYEQYF. In DNA, the CDR3 is TGTGCCAGCAGAGCTCAGGGTAGGTCCTACGAGCAGTACTTC.

This chain links TRBV4-1 with TRBJ2-7; TRBD2 aligns across 10 bases. CDR1 MGHRA and CDR2 YSYEKL come from the germline V gene. The ends lost 2 bases at V and 2 bases at J; junction bases unmatched: 3. CDR3 length: 15 amino acids. The CDR3: CASSQQRGGPYEQYF. The CDR3 bases are TGCGCCAGCAGCCAACAGCGGGGGGGGCCCTACGAGCAGTACTTC.